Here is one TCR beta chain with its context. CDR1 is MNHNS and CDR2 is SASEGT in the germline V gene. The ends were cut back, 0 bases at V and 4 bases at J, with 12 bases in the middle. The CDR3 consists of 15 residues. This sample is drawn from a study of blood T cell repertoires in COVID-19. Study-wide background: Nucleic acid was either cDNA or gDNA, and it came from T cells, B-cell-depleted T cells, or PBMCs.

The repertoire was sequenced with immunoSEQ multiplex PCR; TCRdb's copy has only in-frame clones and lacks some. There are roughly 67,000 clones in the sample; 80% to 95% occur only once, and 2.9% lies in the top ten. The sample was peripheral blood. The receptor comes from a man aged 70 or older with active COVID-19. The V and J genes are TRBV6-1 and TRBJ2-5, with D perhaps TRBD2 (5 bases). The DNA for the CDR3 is TGTGCCAGCAGTGAAGCAGGGTGGGCGGGAGAGACCCAGTACTTC. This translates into CASSEAGWAGETQYF.